This T cell receptor (beta chain) stems from a study of control samples from healthy donors and cancer patients. Germline V gene data show CDR1 as MDHEN and CDR2 as SYDVKM. CDR3 length: 16 residues. With 4 bases clipped from V and 8 bases from J, the junction kept 12 bases outside the gene matches. The table came from immunoSEQ multiplex PCR; TCRdb's copy has only in-frame clones and leaves some out. The table lists about 54,000 clones, around 95% of them singletons, with 1.5% to 2% in the top ten. The receptor's source is a woman aged 30 to 39 in good health. V gene TRBV28 combines with J gene TRBJ2-4, with 9 bases aligning to TRBD1. Sequenced sample: blood. This chain's CDR3 is CASSSGQGPRRHIQYF. Here the CDR3 DNA reads TGTGCCAGCAGTTCAGGACAGGGGCCTCGCAGGCACATTCAGTACTTC.